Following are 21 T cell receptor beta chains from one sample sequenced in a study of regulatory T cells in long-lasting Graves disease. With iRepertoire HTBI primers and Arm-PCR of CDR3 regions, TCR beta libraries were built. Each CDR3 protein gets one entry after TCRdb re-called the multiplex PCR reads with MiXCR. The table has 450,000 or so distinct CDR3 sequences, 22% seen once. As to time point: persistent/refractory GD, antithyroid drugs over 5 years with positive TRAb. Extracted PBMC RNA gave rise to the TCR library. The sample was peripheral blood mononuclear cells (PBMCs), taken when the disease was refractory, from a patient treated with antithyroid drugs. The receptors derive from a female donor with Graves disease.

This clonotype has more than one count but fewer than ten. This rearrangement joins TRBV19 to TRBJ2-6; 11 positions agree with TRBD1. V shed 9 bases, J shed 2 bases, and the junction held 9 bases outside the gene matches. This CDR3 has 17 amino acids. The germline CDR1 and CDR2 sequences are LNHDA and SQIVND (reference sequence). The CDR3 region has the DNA TGTGCCAGCACCCCATCGGGACAGGGGGCTGGGGCCAACGTCCTGACTTTC. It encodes CASTPSGQGAGANVLTF. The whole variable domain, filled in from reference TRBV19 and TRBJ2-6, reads DGGITQSPKYLFRKEGQNVTLSCEQNLNHDAMYWYRQDPGQGLRLIYYSQIVNDFQKGDIAEGYSVSREKKESFPLTVTSAQKNPTAFYLCASTPSGQGAGANVLTFGAGSRLTVL.

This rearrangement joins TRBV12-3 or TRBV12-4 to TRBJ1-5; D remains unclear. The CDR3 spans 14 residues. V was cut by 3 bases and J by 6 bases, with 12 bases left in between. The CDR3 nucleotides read TGTGCCAGCAGTTTCTATGGATTGGGTCAGCCCCAGCATTTT. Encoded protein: CASSFYGLGQPQHF.

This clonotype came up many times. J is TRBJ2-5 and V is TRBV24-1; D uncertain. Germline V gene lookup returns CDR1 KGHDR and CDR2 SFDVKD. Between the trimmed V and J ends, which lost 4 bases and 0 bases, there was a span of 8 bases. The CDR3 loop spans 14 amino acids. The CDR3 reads CATSDSVYQETQYF. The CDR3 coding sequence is TGTGCCACCAGTGACTCAGTGTACCAAGAGACCCAGTACTTC.

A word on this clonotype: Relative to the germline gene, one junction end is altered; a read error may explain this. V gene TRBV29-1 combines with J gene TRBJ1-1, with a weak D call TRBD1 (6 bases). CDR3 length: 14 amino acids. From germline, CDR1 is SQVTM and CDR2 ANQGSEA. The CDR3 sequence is CSVELGALNAEAFF. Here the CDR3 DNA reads TGCAGCGTTGAACTGGGGGCCCTGAACGCTGAAGCTTTCTTT.

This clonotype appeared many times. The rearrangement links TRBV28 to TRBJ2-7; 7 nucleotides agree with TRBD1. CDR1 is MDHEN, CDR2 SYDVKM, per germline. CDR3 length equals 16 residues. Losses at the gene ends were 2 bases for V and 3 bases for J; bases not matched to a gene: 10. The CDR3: CASSLGALGQRYEQYF. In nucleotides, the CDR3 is TGTGCCAGCAGTTTAGGAGCCCTGGGACAGCGCTACGAGCAGTACTTC.

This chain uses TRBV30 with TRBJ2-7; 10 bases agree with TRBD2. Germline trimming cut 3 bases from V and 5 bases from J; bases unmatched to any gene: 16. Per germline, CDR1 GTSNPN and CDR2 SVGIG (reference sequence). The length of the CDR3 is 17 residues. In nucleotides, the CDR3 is TGTGCCTGGAGCCTGTCATTTTCGACTAGCGGGCGGAACGAGCAGTACTTC. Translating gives CAWSLSFSTSGRNEQYF. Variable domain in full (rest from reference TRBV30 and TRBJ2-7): SQTIHQWPATLVQPVGSPLSLECTVEGTSNPNLYWYRQAAGRGLQLLFYSVGIGQISSEVPQNLSASRPQDRQFILSSKKLLLSDSGFYLCAWSLSFSTSGRNEQYFGPGTRLTVT.

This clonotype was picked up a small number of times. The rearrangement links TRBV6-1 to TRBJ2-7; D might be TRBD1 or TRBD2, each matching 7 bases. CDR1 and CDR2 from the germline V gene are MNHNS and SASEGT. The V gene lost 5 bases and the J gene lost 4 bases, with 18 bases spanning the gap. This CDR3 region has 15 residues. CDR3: CASSRGGRGQYEQYF. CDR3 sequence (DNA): TGTGCCAGCAGTAGGGGGGGAAGGGGGCAATACGAGCAGTACTTC.

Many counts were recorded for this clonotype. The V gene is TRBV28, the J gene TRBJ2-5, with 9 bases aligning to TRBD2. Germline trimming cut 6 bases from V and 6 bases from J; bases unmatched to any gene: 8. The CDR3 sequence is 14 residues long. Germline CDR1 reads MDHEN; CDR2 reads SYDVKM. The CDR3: CASSIGTSRQTQYF. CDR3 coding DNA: TGTGCCAGCAGCATAGGGACTAGCCGACAGACCCAGTACTTC.

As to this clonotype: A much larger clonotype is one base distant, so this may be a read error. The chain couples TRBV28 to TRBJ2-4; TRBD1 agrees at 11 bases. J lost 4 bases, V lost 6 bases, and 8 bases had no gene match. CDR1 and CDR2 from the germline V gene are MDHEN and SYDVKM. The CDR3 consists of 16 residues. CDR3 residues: CASREGTGGGKNIQYF. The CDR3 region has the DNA TGTGCCAGCAGGGAAGGGACAGGGGGAGGTAAAAACATTCAGTACTTC. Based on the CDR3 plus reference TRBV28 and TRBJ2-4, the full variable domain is DVKVTQSSRYLVKRTGEKVFLECVQDMDHENMFWYRQDPGLGLRLIYFSYDVKMKEKGDIPEGYSVSREKKERFSLILESASTNQTSMYLCASREGTGGGKNIQYFGAGTRLSVL.

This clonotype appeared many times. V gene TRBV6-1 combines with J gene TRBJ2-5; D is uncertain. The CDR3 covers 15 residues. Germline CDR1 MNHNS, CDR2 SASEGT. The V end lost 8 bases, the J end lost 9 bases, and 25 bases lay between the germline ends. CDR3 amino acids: CASRRTALRDSAQYF. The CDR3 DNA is TGTGCCAGCCGCAGAACAGCCCTAAGAGATTCGGCCCAGTACTTC.

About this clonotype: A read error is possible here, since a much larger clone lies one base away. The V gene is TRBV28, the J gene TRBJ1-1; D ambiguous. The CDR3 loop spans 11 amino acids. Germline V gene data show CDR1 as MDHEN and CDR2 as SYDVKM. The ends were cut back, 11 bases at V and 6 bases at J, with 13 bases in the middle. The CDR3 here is CAGINRAEAFF. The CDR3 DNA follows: TGTGCCGGCATCAATAGGGCTGAAGCTTTCTTT.

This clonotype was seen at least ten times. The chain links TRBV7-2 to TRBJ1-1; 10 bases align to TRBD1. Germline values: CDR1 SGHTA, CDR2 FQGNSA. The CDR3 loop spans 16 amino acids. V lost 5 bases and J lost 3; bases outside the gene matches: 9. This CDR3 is CASSPRLGTGDTEAFF. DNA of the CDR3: TGTGCCAGCAGCCCAAGACTCGGGACAGGGGACACTGAAGCTTTCTTT.

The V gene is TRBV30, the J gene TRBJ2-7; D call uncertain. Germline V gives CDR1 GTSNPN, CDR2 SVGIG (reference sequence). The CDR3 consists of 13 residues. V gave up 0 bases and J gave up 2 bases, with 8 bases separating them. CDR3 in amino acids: CAWSVQLTYEQYF. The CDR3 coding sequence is TGTGCCTGGAGTGTACAGCTGACCTACGAGCAGTACTTC.

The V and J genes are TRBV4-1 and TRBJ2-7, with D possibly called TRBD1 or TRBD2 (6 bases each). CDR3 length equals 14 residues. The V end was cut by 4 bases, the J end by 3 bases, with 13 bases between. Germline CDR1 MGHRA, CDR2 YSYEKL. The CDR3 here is CASSLEGGFYEQYF. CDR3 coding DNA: TGCGCCAGCAGCCTTGAGGGGGGATTCTACGAGCAGTACTTC.

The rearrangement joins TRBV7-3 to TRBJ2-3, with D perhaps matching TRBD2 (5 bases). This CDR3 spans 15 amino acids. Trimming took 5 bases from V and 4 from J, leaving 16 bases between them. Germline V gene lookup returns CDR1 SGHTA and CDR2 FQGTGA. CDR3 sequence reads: CASSPMVATSDTQYF. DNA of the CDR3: TGTGCCAGCAGCCCGATGGTAGCGACTTCAGATACGCAGTATTTT.

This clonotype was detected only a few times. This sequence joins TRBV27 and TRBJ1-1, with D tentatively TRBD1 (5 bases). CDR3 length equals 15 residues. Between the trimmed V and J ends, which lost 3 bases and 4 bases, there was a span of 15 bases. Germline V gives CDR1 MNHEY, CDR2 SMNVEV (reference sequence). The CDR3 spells CASSLFSRATTEAFF. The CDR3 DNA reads TGTGCCAGCAGTTTGTTTTCCAGGGCTACCACTGAAGCTTTCTTT.

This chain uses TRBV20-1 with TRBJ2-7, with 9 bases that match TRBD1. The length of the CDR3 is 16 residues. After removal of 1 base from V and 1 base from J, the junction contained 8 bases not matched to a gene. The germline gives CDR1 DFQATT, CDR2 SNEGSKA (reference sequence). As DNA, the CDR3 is TGCAGTGCTAGAGTGGCGGGACAGGGACCATCCTACGAGCAGTACTTC. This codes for CSARVAGQGPSYEQYF.

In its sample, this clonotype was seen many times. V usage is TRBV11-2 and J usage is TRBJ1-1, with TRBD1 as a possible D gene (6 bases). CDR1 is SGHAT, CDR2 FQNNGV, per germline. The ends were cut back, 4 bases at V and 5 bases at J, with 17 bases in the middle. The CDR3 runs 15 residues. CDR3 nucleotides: TGTGCCAGCAGCTGGAGGGGGGGCGCGGGGACTGAAGCTTTCTTT. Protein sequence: CASSWRGGAGTEAFF.

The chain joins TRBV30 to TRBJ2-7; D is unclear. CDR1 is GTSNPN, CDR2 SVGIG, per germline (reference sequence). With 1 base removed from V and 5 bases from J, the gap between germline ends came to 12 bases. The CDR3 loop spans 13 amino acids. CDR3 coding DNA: TGTGCCTGGAGTGGGGTAAAAACTAACGAGCAGTACTTC. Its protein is CAWSGVKTNEQYF.

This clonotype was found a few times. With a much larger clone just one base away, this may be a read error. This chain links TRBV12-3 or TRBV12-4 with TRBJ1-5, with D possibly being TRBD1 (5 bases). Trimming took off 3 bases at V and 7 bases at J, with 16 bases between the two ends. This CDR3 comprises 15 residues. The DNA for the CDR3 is TGTGCCAGCAGTTTTGGTGGGGGGACGGGACAGCCCCAGCATTTT. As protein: CASSFGGGTGQPQHF.

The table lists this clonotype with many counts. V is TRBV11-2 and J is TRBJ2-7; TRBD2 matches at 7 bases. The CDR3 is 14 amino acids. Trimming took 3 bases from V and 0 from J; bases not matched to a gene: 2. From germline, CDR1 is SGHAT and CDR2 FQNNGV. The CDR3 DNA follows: TGTGCCAGCAGCTTCGAGCGGGGCTCCTACGAGCAGTACTTC. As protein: CASSFERGSYEQYF.